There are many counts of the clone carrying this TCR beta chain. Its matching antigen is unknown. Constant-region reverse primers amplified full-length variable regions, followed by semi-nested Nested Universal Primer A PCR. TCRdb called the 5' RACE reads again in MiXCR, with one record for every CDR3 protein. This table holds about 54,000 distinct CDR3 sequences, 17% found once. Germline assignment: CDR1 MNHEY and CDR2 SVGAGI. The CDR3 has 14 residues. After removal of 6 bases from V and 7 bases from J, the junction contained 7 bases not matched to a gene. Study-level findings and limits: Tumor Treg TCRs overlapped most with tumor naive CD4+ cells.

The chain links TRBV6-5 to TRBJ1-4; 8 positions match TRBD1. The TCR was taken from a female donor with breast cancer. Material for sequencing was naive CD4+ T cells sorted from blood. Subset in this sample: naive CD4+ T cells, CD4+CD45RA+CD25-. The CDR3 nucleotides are TGTGCCAGCAGGAATCCAGGGGGCGGTGAAAAACTGTTTTTT. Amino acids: CASRNPGGGEKLFF.